The clone carrying this T cell receptor beta chain was detected many times. Researchers took RNA transcripts and amplified TCR beta CDR3 regions from them. A first-round RT-PCR used HTBI primers, followed by a second-round multiplex PCR. TCRdb ran MiXCR on the multiplex PCR reads and lists one entry per CDR3 protein. The data show 300,000 to 400,000 distinct CDR3 sequences, roughly a sixth seen once. This entry belongs to a study of Graves' ophthalmopathy and Graves' hyperthyroidism. Study summary: There was a collection of peripheral blood at initial diagnosis, before any treatment.

The germline V gene has CDR1 MRHNA and CDR2 SNTAGT. The CDR3 contains 18 residues. Trimming removed 6 bases from V and 1 base from J, with 24 bases in between. The V gene is TRBV6-4, the J gene TRBJ1-1; TRBD1 is a possible D gene (6 bases). The sample taken for sequencing was peripheral blood. The TCR sequence derives from an adult man with Graves' ophthalmopathy. CDR3 nucleotide sequence: TGTGCCAGCAGCAAACACAGACGGGGGGCGTGGGGGAACACTGAAGCTTTCTTT. This codes for CASSKHRRGAWGNTEAFF.